The subject of this entry is one T cell receptor beta chain. Its specific antigen is unknown. Base-call qualities are not available, and no considerably larger clone is one nucleotide away. The sample originates from a study of cytomegalovirus exposure and HLA in healthy donors (dated by TCRdb to the late 2010s). A note on the overall study: According to an earlier analysis of several hundred of the donors, about 179 million T cells yielded 90 million to 130 million unique TCR beta sequences and roughly 280 Gb of sequence data. Besides the first cohort of around 700 subjects, a separate validation cohort made up of roughly 130 different subjects was used. All discovery cohort repertoires had been generated using a single sequencing platform. An earlier analysis of some 500 of the donors used high-throughput TCR beta sequencing to judge whether each TCR beta V gene segment behaved as functional or pseudogenic. Donor age, sex, ethnicity and CMV serostatus were compiled alongside the repertoire data. The aim of the study was to test whether cataloging public T cell receptors could identify signatures of past pathogen exposure. Because of strong linkage in the cohort, four to six DR-DQ haplotypes were treated as single units for association and clustering. An early release covering roughly 640 HLA-typed donors comprised about 300 gigabases of sequencing data and tens of millions of unique TCR sequences. Class I and class II HLA loci were covered by the typing at four-digit resolution. Typing coverage varied by locus: about 629-630 donors for A, B, C, DRB1 and DQB1; roughly 520 for DQA1; around 610 for DPA1; around 490 for DPB1. The genetic ancestry cluster associated with self-reported Caucasian donors included 70% to 85% of the 350 to 500 genotyped donors. Among about 400 genotyped donors of the cohort, an average of around 250,000 unique TCR beta nucleotide sequences was sequenced per donor, of which roughly 17% were non-productive. A later analysis re-examined previously published TCR beta repertoires from more than 650 donors and added high-resolution HLA genotyping to investigate patterns of TCR occurrence. In a later genetic analysis, genome-wide SNP genotypes for 398 of the 666 donors were used, and that subset was treated as a discovery cohort. In the later analysis, no new phenotypic data were used to find candidate immune exposures; instead, reliance was placed on TCR beta sequences and their occurrence across donors. The study profiled the T cell repertoires of 500 to 800 subjects by immunosequencing and related them to cytomegalovirus serostatus. To predict cytomegalovirus infection status, the study combined high-throughput TCR immunosequencing, statistical association of individual TCRs with disease status, and machine learning.

The method was the immunoSEQ multiplex PCR assay. A mixture of 60 forward primers for TCR Vbeta segments and 13 reverse primers for TCR Jbeta segments was used in the multiplex PCR. The CDR3 region of rearranged TCR beta genes was amplified from genomic DNA by a multiplex PCR assay. The amplified TCR beta libraries were sequenced on the Illumina HiSeq System as 87-base-pair reads. On the study's bioinformatics: In a later analysis, some 80 million unique TCR beta chains were counted across the 650 to 700 repertoires, and roughly 10 million of these chains were shared by at least two donors. Raw reads were error-corrected and collapsed into unique sequences by a nearest-neighbor algorithm in which closely related sequences were merged to remove PCR and sequencing errors. CDR3 sequences were aligned to IMGT reference sequences to assign V, D and J gene segments. For a sequence to be retained, a match of at least six nucleotides was required to both a V gene segment and a J gene segment. A rearrangement counted as productive if the CDR3 had no stop codons and remained in frame with V and J, and every other rearrangement counted as non-productive. Following IMGT convention, CDR3 was defined as the stretch from the second conserved V-encoded cysteine up to the conserved J-encoded phenylalanine. In an earlier analysis of more than 550 of the donors, sequences lacking an unambiguous match to a single V gene segment were excluded. An earlier analysis of a few hundred of the donors classified V segments as functional when productive rearrangements were above 56.7% and as segregating when the standard deviation between donors was above 5%. A statistical classification framework was built to diagnose cytomegalovirus status from the catalog of TCR beta chain sequences. In a later analysis, V and J genes were assigned by comparing TCR nucleotide sequences against IMGT/GENE-DB human TR gene sequences. In a later analysis, CDR3 sequences and most-parsimonious VDJ recombination scenarios were assigned using the TCRdist pipeline. In a later analysis, each TCR beta chain was defined by its CDR3 amino acid sequence together with its V-gene family, and reads without a unique V-gene family were excluded. In a later analysis, around 650 highly shared, low-generation-probability nucleotide sequences were removed to address suspected cross-contamination and a sequencing artifact. A later analysis calculated a clonal expansion index for each public chain from normalized within-repertoire ranks of inferred template counts. A later analysis computed generation probabilities with a VDJ recombination model fitted to out-of-frame rearrangements, and checked the results against IGoR. In a later analysis, TCR-TCR, TCR-HLA and TCR-CMV co-occurrence was scored with hypergeometric tests, and a repertoire-size bias correction was applied to TCR pairs. To estimate false discovery rates, a later analysis permuted the HLA or CMV assignments 20 times. A later analysis grouped co-occurring TCRs with DBSCAN, adding TCRdist sequence similarity when clustering within HLA-allele-positive subsets. For co-occurrence clustering, repertoires with fewer than 30,000 or more than 120,000 public chains were excluded, along with a handful of repertoires with anomalous nucleotide sharing. TCRdb mirrors the immuneACCESS table, restricted to in-frame sequences. Some clones are absent from its copies; in checked studies, under half trace to an unresolved V gene, and the reason for the others is unknown. That table gives V, J and clone size, and the DNA gave D and trimming. The sample records roughly 120,000 clones, roughly 68% of which are singletons. Of the sample, 0.85% to 0.9% falls within the top ten clones.

The cohort was made up of under 800 healthy bone marrow donors. At the time of sampling, all cohort members were nominally healthy, though unrecorded immune exposures were likely present. The donor was CMV seronegative and was included in the group of several hundred seronegative cohort members. Each donor provided a peripheral blood sample, and peripheral blood mononuclear cells were used for TCR beta sequencing. The Qiagen DNeasy Blood Extraction Kit was used to extract genomic DNA from the blood cell samples. Sequences MNHNY (CDR1) and SVGAGI (CDR2) are obtained from the germline V gene (reference sequence). V loses 6 bases of germline sequence and J loses 2 bases, and the interval between the two ends is 15 bases. Taken from cysteine to phenylalanine, the CDR3 has 15 residues. The DNA shown is the 45-base CDR3, in frame from base 1. Overall results and qualifications from the work: A later analysis found that TCR association rates varied across HLA loci, with DRB1 alleles showing the most associated TCRs and HLA-C alleles the fewest. A further reported finding was that TCR beta sequences accurately predicted the HLA-A and HLA-B alleles for most subjects in the first cohort. The authors suggested that the approach could potentially be extended to other disease states and immunological phenotypes. The classifier was reported to diagnose cytomegalovirus status with high specificity and sensitivity in both the original cohort and the validation cohort. Three of the identified cytomegalovirus-associated TCR beta chains were confirmed in vitro to be specific for cytomegalovirus antigens. Strong co-occurrence of HLA alleles, especially DR and DQ, made assigning TCR associations to individual alleles difficult. This cohort had only TCR beta chains sequenced, and the lack of alpha or paired-chain data limited which features could be detected. According to a later analysis, parvovirus B19, influenza, CMV and Epstein-Barr virus appeared linked to several top co-occurrence clusters. An earlier analysis of approximately 590 of the donors showed that most TCR beta V segments appeared in productive rearrangements either about 90% or about 30% of the time, which broadly matched IMGT annotations. Over 15 rarely observed V segments, including chromosome 9 orphons, were excluded from the earlier analysis of about 600 of the donors because counts were too low. Because HLA typing was unavailable for some donors at each locus, only the typed subset was used in association tests. Presence/absence analyses assumed roughly uniform sequencing depth across donors, an assumption that may not hold. Most TCR sequences were seen in very few donors, while some public TCRs were found in many individuals. A later analysis found that most CMV-associated TCR beta chains appeared HLA-restricted, with HLA associations seemingly driven largely by CMV exposure. Some IMGT-functional V segments, including TRBV6-2 and TRBV6-3, could not be told apart with the 87-base-pair reads, so those segments were excluded. Immune exposure information for the cohort was limited to CMV serostatus. In the study, around 150 TCR beta chains were listed as associated with cytomegalovirus. Specific HLA alleles were associated with 15,000 to 20,000 TCR beta sequences at a false discovery rate of 0.05 in a later analysis. In a later genetic analysis, a missense DCLRE1C variant was associated with V-gene and J-gene trimming of TCR beta chains, and the association was replicated in an independent cohort. Linkage disequilibrium might explain the correlated functional status among segregating V segments, but an unknown experimental factor could not be excluded. Compared with equally common non-associated chains, HLA-associated TCR beta chains in a later analysis were more clonally expanded and had lower generation probabilities. A cluster of highly shared sequence variants was judged likely to represent a technical artifact of the sequencing pipeline. Compared with the roughly 700-donor mean, donors in an Asian-associated ancestry cluster had fewer N-insertions in productive TCRs, according to a later genetic analysis.

Recombination connected TRBV6-6 to TRBJ2-3, with no confident D gene call. The sequence was collected from a woman in her 30s in good health and CMV-seronegative. The sequencing sample was made of PBMCs. In nucleotide form, the sequence is TGTGCCAGCAGGGGCCTATCCCTTAACACAGATACGCAGTATTTT. Translated, it gives CASRGLSLNTDTQYF.